This T cell receptor (beta chain) was recorded in a study of shared clonotypes between healthy human individuals. The authors split each subset's genomic DNA evenly across several immunoSEQ plates. Data came from immunoSEQ multiplex PCR; TCRdb stores just in-frame clones and leaves some out. Of about 1.5 million clones in the sample, more than 95% were seen once. From germline, CDR1 is SGHRS and CDR2 YFSETQ. The CDR3 sequence is 14 residues long. V was pared by 2 bases and J by 5 bases, with 14 bases between. The J gene is TRBJ2-7, the V gene TRBV5-1; perhaps TRBD1 as D (6 bases). Sequencing was done on a sample of naive CD4+ T cells sorted from blood. Subset given: CD45RA+ positively selected. The receptor was isolated from a young man in good health. CDR3 amino acids: CASSLGYRVDEQYF. The CDR3 region has the DNA TGCGCCAGCAGCTTAGGGTACAGGGTAGACGAGCAGTACTTC.